Given below is one TCR beta chain in context. Its antigen is not yet known. Base qualities are not provided; no much larger clone lies one nucleotide away. Relative to germline, V is missing 4 bases and J is missing 0 bases, with 6 bases of the junction outside any gene match. Taken from cysteine to phenylalanine, the CDR3 has 15 residues. Of the read, only the CDR3 DNA is kept; its 45 bases are in frame from base 1. From the germline V gene, CDR1 is SQVTM and CDR2 is ANQGSEA. PBMCs were isolated by density centrifugation and stained for CD3, CD4 and CD8, after which CD4+ and CD8+ T cells were sorted on a FACSAria. Unaffected controls provided scalp biopsies and blood samples. The library relied on the immunoSEQ multiplex PCR assay. For TCR sequencing, RNA was extracted from every sample and reverse transcribed into cDNA to serve as template. First-strand cDNA was synthesized using SuperScript III with a 2:1 mix of oligo-dT and random hexamers. A synthetic immune receptor repertoire was used to assess amplification bias, and residual bias was removed computationally. The authors' analysis ran thus. After raw reads were preprocessed to remove errors, the CDR3 was defined following IMGT conventions as running from the conserved cysteine to phenylalanine. Clonality was computed as 1 minus the Shannon entropy, with the entropy normalized by log2 of the number of productive unique TCRs. Whether each scalp clone was CD4 or CD8 was inferred by checking scalp TCRbeta sequences against the CD4 and CD8 repertoires from sorted blood. TCRdb mirrors the immuneACCESS table, restricted to in-frame sequences. Some clones are absent from its copies; in checked studies, under half trace to an unresolved V gene, and the reason for the others is unknown. That table gives V, J and clone size, and the DNA gave D and trimming. For this sample the table gives 90,000 to 130,000 clones, of which approximately 59% were detected only once. In total, the top ten clones hold 20% to 25% of the sample.

The sample originates from a study of CD8+ T cells in alopecia areata (dated by TCRdb to 2016 to 2019). Looking at the study overall: To study T cell clonal expansion in alopecia areata, the researchers applied high-throughput TCRbeta sequencing to both the C3H/HeJ mouse model and human patients. RNA was obtained with the PAXgene miRNA kit for fixed scalp, the miRNeasy kit for PBMCs, and the RNeasy kit for mouse skin. TCRbeta CDR3 regions were amplified by immunoSEQ multiplex PCR using 35 Vbeta forward and 13 Jbeta reverse primers. Scalp clonality was compared among normal scalp (n=4), patchy alopecia areata scalp (n=8), and alopecia totalis/universalis scalp (n=8). Scalp tissue and sorted CD4+ and CD8+ peripheral blood T cells from patchy and totalis/universalis alopecia areata patients and from healthy controls were covered by human TCRbeta sequencing.

The paper's findings and limits, for the study overall: Unlike mouse skin, where gammadelta T cells dominate, normal human skin contains resident alphabeta T cells that get sequenced too, which complicates analysis of the scalp TCR repertoire. Shared TCR sequences between patients were less evident than in mice, which may be partly attributable to HLA diversity in the patient population. Compared with normal scalp, lesional scalp had higher clonality and more expanded CD8+ clones, particularly in alopecia totalis/universalis, a pattern that suggests antigenic drive.

The clonotype comes from a human donor in good health. The chain couples TRBV29-1 to TRBJ2-1; 7 middle bases align to TRBD2. Sequenced sample: CD8+ T cells sorted from blood. This receptor carries the CDR3 CSVVASGSSYNEQFF. The DNA sequence follows: TGCAGCGTTGTGGCTAGCGGAAGCTCCTACAATGAGCAGTTCTTC.